Below, 15 T cell receptor beta chains from the same sample are listed, as sequenced in a study of resident and recirculating memory T cells in vitiligo. Measured with immunoSEQ multiplex PCR; TCRdb has only the in-frame clones, and not every one. The table lists 70,000 to 75,000 clones, roughly nine tenths of them singletons. The sample was blood. Receptor source: a male donor with vitiligo.

The chain is built from TRBV5-1 and TRBJ2-5, with 11 bases identical to TRBD1. The CDR3 is 15 residues long. The junction had 6 bases not matched to a gene; V was cut back by 3 bases and J by 5 bases. Germline CDR1 is SGHRS and CDR2 is YFSETQ. The CDR3 is CASSSGQGAQETQYF. Here the CDR3 DNA reads TGCGCCAGCAGCTCCGGACAGGGGGCTCAGGAGACCCAGTACTTC. Variable domain in full (rest from reference TRBV5-1 and TRBJ2-5): KAGVTQTPRYLIKTRGQQVTLSCSPISGHRSVSWYQQTPGQGLQFLFEYFSETQRNKGNFPGRFSGRQFSNSRSEMNVSTLELGDSALYLCASSSGQGAQETQYFGPGTRLLVL.

Here the CDR3 DNA reads TGCGCCAGCAGCCAAGTGGCCGGGACAACCCCCTACGAGCAGTACTTC. Translation: CASSQVAGTTPYEQYF. The chain couples TRBV4-1 to TRBJ2-7, with D tentatively TRBD1 (6 bases). CDR1 and CDR2 from the germline V gene are MGHRA and YSYEKL. Trimming cost V 1 base and J 2 bases, with 15 bases left between them. CDR3 length: 16 residues.

V gene TRBV7-8 combines with J gene TRBJ1-1; no definite D call. V lost 1 base, J lost 0 bases, and 6 bases lay in between. The CDR3 has 14 residues. CDR1 and CDR2 (germline): SGHVS, FQNEAQ. In nucleotides, the CDR3 is TGTGCCAGCAGCTTAGAATTTATGAACACTGAAGCTTTCTTT. It is translated as CASSLEFMNTEAFF.

The chain uses TRBV18 and TRBJ1-1; 12 bases fit TRBD1. Per the germline V gene, CDR1 is KGHSH and CDR2 is LQKENI. V lost 2 bases, J lost 0 bases, and 1 base stayed unmatched. This CDR3 spans 16 amino acids. CDR3 in DNA: TGTGCCAGCTCACCAGGGACAGGGGGCTTGAACACTGAAGCTTTCTTT. It specifies CASSPGTGGLNTEAFF.

V is TRBV9 and J is TRBJ2-5; 11 bases fit TRBD1. From germline, CDR1 is SGDLS and CDR2 YYNGEE. J lost 6 bases, V lost 4 bases, and 5 bases had no gene match. The CDR3 contains 14 residues. The CDR3 DNA sequence: TGTGCCAGCAGCCCAGGACAGGGGGCACAGACCCAGTACTTC. Its translation is CASSPGQGAQTQYF.

V and J are TRBV4-3 and TRBJ1-6; 7 nucleotides align to TRBD1. CDR3 size: 18 residues. J was trimmed by 3 bases and V by 1 base; bases with no gene match: 9. CDR1 is LGHNA, CDR2 YSLEER, per germline. CDR3 bases: TGCGCCAGCAGCCAAGTGGGGCACAGGGGAGACTATAATTCACCCCTCCACTTT. Encoded protein: CASSQVGHRGDYNSPLHF.

J is TRBJ2-1 and V is TRBV2, with D unresolved. The CDR3 length is 11 residues. V lost 8 bases and J lost 9, with 11 bases in between. CDR1 is SNHLY, CDR2 FYNNEI, per germline. CDR3 DNA sequence: TGTGCCAGCCTCACACGTATTGAGCAGTTCTTC. Translated, it gives CASLTRIEQFF.

This chain links TRBV5-5 with TRBJ1-2; 10 nucleotides match TRBD1. From germline, CDR1 is SGHKS and CDR2 YYEKEE (reference sequence). The length of the CDR3 is 14 residues. V lost 4 bases and J lost 8; bases outside the gene matches: 8. DNA of the CDR3: TGTGCCAGCAGCACGGACAGGGGGAATGGGGGCTACACCTTC. Translation gives CASSTDRGNGGYTF. Supplemented by reference TRBV5-5 and TRBJ1-2, the full variable domain reads DAGVTQSPTHLIKTRGQQVTLRCSPISGHKSVSWYQQVLGQGPQFIFQYYEKEERGRGNFPDRFSARQFPNYSSELNVNALLLGDSALYLCASSTDRGNGGYTFGSGTRLTVV.

The chain couples TRBV7-8 to TRBJ2-5; 8 bases are shared with TRBD2. The DNA end is more similar to TRBJ2-7, so the J call may be wrong. In germline, CDR1 is SGHVS, CDR2 FQNEAQ. The CDR3 has 15 residues. CDR3 DNA sequence: TGTGCCAGCAGCTTAACCGGGGGGGCCTCCTACGAGCAGTACTTC. Translated: CASSLTGGASYEQYF.

The V gene is TRBV19, the J gene TRBJ2-1, with a possible D match to TRBD1 (8 bases). Germline V gene sequence: CDR1 LNHDA, CDR2 SQIVND (reference sequence). V gave up 7 bases and J gave up 8 bases, with 18 bases separating them. The CDR3 is 14 residues long. CDR3 sequence reads: CASNLGQGGHEQFF. As DNA, the CDR3 is TGTGCCAGTAACCTCGGACAGGGAGGGCATGAGCAGTTCTTC. Filled out from reference TRBV19 and TRBJ2-1, the complete variable domain reads DGGITQSPKYLFRKEGQNVTLSCEQNLNHDAMYWYRQDPGQGLRLIYYSQIVNDFQKGDIAEGYSVSREKKESFPLTVTSAQKNPTAFYLCASNLGQGGHEQFFGPGTRLTVL.

This chain connects TRBV4-3 to TRBJ2-5; a possible D gene is TRBD2 (5 bases). From germline, CDR1 is LGHNA and CDR2 YSLEER. The V end lost 4 bases, the J end lost 1 base, and 13 bases lay between the germline ends. This CDR3 is built from 15 residues. The CDR3 is CASSRSPGIQETQYF. CDR3 coding DNA: TGCGCCAGCAGCCGCAGTCCGGGAATCCAAGAGACCCAGTACTTC.

The rearrangement uses TRBV6-1 and TRBJ2-7, with D perhaps matching TRBD2 (5 bases). This CDR3 has 15 residues. The V end lost 3 bases, the J end lost 3 bases, and 15 bases lay between the germline ends. CDR1 and CDR2 from the germline V gene are MNHNS and SASEGT. The CDR3 protein is CASSDRESPYYEQYF. Here the CDR3 DNA reads TGTGCCAGCAGTGATAGGGAGTCCCCCTACTACGAGCAGTACTTC.

V gene TRBV7-6 combines with J gene TRBJ2-3; D ambiguous. With 1 base removed from V and 2 bases from J, the gap between germline ends came to 4 bases. Germline loops: CDR1 SGHVS, CDR2 FNYEAQ. This CDR3 spans 13 amino acids. The CDR3 DNA reads as TGTGCCAGCAGCTTAGTTCACACAGATACGCAGTATTTT. Translated: CASSLVHTDTQYF.

The rearrangement uses TRBV7-8 and TRBJ1-6, with 7 positions matching TRBD1. Losses at the gene ends were 2 bases for V and 7 bases for J; bases not matched to a gene: 5. This CDR3 has 15 amino acids. The germline CDR1 and CDR2 sequences are SGHVS and FQNEAQ. CDR3 in DNA: TGTGCCAGCAGCTTACGACAGGGAGGCAATTCACCCCTCCACTTT. Translating it yields CASSLRQGGNSPLHF.

The chain links TRBV5-6 to TRBJ1-3; D remains ambiguous. Germline lookup yields CDR1 SGHDT and CDR2 YYEEEE. This CDR3 is 13 amino acids long. Trimming left V 7 bases short and J 0 bases short, with 8 bases between. DNA of the CDR3: TGTGCCAGCCTCGCAGACTCTGGAAACACCATATATTTT. It yields the protein CASLADSGNTIYF.